Reported below is one T cell receptor beta chain. Its recognized antigen is unknown. Base qualities were left out, and no much larger clone turns up one base away. Each collaborating institution followed its own protocols to collect whole blood in K2EDTA tubes. For TCRbeta analysis, collaborator samples were shipped as frozen whole blood, as isolated PBMCs, or as DNA extracted from either sample type. The immunoSEQ Assay, a bias-controlled multiplex PCR, was used to amplify TCRbeta CDR3 regions from genomic DNA. The original pipeline was this. Nucleated cell counts per sample were estimated from amplification of reference gene primers within the assay. Sequence reads were collapsed and filtered to measure the absolute abundance of every unique TCRbeta CDR3 rearrangement. For each sample, productive Simpson clonality was calculated as the square root of Simpson's diversity index across productive rearrangements. TCRdb limited this immuneACCESS table to in-frame rearrangements with V and J called. A share of clones is missing; checked studies link under half to unresolved V genes, and the rest is unexplained. The DNA was the basis for D and trimming; V, J and clone size are from that table. In this sample the table shows 95,000 to 150,000 clones, about 83% of which occur a single time. The ten largest clones take up 5% to 6% of the sample.

The sample is drawn from a study of blood T cell repertoires in COVID-19 (dated by TCRdb to 2019 to 2021). Context from the whole study: Samples covering the acute and convalescent phases of COVID-19 were provided by collaborators in the United States, Italy and Spain. The prospective study material was composed of cDNA or gDNA derived from T cells, B-cell-depleted T cells, or PBMCs. Subjects who had been exposed to COVID-19, were actively infected with it, or had recovered from it provided the deeply sampled blood TCRbeta repertoires that made up the dataset. The repertoires were released in a freely available public database meant as a resource for research on the immune response to SARS-CoV-2. Samples were obtained from the ongoing ImmuneRACE study (first 160 participants) and from over 1,000 subjects provided by 6 global collaborators. The sample metadata nearly always contained a de-identified subject ID, COVID-19 status, age in years and sex. Where available, HLA class I and class II types were obtained from metadata supplied by the sample provider rather than from assay-based typing.

Results the study describes overall, beyond this receptor: How much clinical and demographic metadata was included differed by source and by participant, and the metadata was provided uncurated.

V is shortened by 6 bases, J by 4 bases, and the region joining them spans 12 bases. Per the germline V gene, SGDLS is the CDR1 and YYNGEE is the CDR2. The CDR3 covers 13 residues, taking in both the cysteine and the phenylalanine. Only the CDR3 DNA stays, 39 bases, in frame from base 1. Sequencing was carried out using peripheral blood. This receptor was taken from a human donor in a cohort sampled during active COVID-19. The V and J genes are TRBV9 and TRBJ2-3; the D gene lacks a confident call. The CDR3 sequence is CASTYPGADTQYF. The bases are TGTGCCAGCACCTACCCGGGTGCAGATACGCAGTATTTT.